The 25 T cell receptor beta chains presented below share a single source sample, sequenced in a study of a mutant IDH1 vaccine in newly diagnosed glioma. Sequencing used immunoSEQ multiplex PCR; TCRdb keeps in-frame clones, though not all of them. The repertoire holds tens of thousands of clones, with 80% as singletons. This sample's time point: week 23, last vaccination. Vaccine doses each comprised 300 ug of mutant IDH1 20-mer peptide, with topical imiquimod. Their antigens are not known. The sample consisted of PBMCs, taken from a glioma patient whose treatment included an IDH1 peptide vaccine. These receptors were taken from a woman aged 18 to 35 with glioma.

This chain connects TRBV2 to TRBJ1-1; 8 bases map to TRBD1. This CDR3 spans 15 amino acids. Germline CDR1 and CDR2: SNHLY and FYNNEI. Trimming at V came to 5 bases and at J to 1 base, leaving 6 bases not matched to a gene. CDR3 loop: CASSQQGGENTEAFF. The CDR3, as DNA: TGTGCCAGCAGTCAACAGGGGGGGGAGAACACTGAAGCTTTCTTT. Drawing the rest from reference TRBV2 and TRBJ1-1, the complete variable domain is EPEVTQTPSHQVTQMGQEVILRCVPISNHLYFYWYRQILGQKVEFLVSFYNNEISEKSEIFDDQFSVERPDGSNFTLKIRSTKLEDSAMYFCASSQQGGENTEAFFGQGTRLTVV.

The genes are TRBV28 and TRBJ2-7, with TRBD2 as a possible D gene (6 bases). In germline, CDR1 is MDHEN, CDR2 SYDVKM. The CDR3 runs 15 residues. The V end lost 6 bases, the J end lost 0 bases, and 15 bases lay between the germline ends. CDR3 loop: CASSPGAGSSYEQYF. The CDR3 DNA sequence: TGTGCCAGCAGCCCGGGAGCGGGCAGCTCCTACGAGCAGTACTTC.

This CDR3 reads CAWGQGARNWDGYTF. In DNA form, the CDR3 reads TGTGCCTGGGGACAGGGGGCGAGAAATTGGGATGGCTACACCTTC. The chain couples TRBV30 to TRBJ1-2; 11 bases are shared with TRBD1. The V segment lost 5 bases and the J segment 6 bases; nucleotides outside the gene matches: 11. The CDR3 length is 15 residues. Germline V gene lookup returns CDR1 GTSNPN and CDR2 SVGIG (reference sequence).

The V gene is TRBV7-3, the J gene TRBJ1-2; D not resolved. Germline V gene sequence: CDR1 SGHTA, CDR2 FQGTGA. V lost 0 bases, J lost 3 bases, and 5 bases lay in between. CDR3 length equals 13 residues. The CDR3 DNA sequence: TGTGCCAGCAGCTTAACAACCGACTATGGCTACACCTTC. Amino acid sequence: CASSLTTDYGYTF.

In nucleotides, the CDR3 is TGTGCCATCACGGCAGGGGGGACCTACGAGCAGTACTTC. It yields the protein CAITAGGTYEQYF. The J gene is TRBJ2-7, the V gene TRBV10-3; TRBD1 is a possible D gene (7 bases). The CDR3 runs to 13 residues. Trimming took 7 bases from V and 2 from J, leaving 12 bases between them. The germline gives CDR1 ENHRY, CDR2 SYGVKD.

The DNA of the CDR3 is TGTGCCAGCAGCCGGACTAGCGGGAGGGCTCCAGATACGCAGTATTTT. Protein product: CASSRTSGRAPDTQYF. The chain carries TRBV28 and TRBJ2-3; TRBD2 matches 15 bases. This CDR3 comprises 16 residues. Losses at the gene ends were 6 bases for V and 4 bases for J; bases not matched to a gene: 5. Looked up from germline, CDR1 is MDHEN and CDR2 is SYDVKM.

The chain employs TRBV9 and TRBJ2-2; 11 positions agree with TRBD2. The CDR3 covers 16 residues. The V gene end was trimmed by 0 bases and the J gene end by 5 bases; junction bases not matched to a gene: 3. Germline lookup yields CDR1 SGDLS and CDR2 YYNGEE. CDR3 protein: CASSVGLAGSTGELFF. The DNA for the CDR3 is TGTGCCAGCAGCGTAGGACTAGCGGGGTCGACCGGGGAGCTGTTTTTT.

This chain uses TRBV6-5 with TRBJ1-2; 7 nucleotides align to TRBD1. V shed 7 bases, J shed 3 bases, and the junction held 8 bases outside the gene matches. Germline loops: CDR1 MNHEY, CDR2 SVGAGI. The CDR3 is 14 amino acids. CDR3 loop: CASTKDREYYGYTF. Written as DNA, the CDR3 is TGTGCCAGCACCAAAGACAGGGAATACTATGGCTACACCTTC.

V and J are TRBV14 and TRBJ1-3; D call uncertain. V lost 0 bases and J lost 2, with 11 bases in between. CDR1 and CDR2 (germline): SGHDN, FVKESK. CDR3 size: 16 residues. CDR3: CASSQEVLPAGNTIYF. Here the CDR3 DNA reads TGTGCCAGCAGCCAAGAGGTTCTACCCGCTGGAAACACCATATATTTT.

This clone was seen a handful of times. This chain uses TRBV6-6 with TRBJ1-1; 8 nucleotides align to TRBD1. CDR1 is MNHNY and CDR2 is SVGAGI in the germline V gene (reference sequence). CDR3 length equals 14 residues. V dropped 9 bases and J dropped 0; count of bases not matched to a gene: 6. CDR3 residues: CASLTGAMNTEAFF. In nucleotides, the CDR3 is TGTGCCAGTTTGACAGGGGCCATGAACACTGAAGCTTTCTTT.

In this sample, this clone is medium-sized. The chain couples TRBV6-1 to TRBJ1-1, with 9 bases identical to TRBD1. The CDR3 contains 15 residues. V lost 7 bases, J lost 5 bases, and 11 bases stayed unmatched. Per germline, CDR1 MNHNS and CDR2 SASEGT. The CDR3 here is CASTLPGQGGTEAFF. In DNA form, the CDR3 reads TGTGCCAGCACACTCCCGGGACAGGGTGGAACTGAAGCTTTCTTT.

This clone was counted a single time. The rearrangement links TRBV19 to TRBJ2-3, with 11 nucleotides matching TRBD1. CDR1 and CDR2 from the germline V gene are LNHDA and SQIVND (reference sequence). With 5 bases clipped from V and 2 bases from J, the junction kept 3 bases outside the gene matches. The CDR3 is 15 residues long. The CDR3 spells CASSRTGGSTDTQYF. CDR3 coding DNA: TGTGCCAGTAGTCGGACAGGGGGCTCCACAGATACGCAGTATTTT.

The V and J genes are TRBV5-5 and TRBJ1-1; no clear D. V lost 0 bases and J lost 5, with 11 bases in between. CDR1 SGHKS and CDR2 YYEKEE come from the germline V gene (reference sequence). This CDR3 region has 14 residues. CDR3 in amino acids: CASSLVVVGTEAFF. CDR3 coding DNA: TGTGCCAGCAGCTTGGTAGTAGTTGGGACTGAAGCTTTCTTT.

CDR3 DNA: TGTGCCAGCAGCTTGCGCAGGACAGGCAATCAGCCCCAGCATTTT. The encoded protein is CASSLRRTGNQPQHF. V gene TRBV7-8 combines with J gene TRBJ1-5; maybe TRBD1 (6 bases). The V end was cut by 3 bases, the J end by 2 bases, with 11 bases between. Germline CDR1 and CDR2: SGHVS and FQNEAQ. CDR3 size: 15 residues.

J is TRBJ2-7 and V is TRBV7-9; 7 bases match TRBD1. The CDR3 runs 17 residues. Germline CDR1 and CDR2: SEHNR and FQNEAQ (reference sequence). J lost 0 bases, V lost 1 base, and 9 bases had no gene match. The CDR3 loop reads CASSLVGVDRSSYEQYF. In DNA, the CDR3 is TGTGCCAGCAGCTTAGTGGGCGTGGACAGGAGCTCCTACGAGCAGTACTTC.

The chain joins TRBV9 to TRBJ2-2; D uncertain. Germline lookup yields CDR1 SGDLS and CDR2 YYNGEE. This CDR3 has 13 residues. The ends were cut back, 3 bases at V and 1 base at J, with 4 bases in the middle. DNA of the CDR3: TGTGCCAGCAGCGATCTGAACACCGGGGAGCTGTTTTTT. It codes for CASSDLNTGELFF.

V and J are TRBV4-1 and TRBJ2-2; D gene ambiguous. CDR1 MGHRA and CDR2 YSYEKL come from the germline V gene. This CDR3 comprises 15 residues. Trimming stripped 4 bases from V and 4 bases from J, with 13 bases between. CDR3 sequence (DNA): TGCGCCAGCAGCCCCGAGAGGCACCCCACCGGGGAGCTGTTTTTT. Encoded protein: CASSPERHPTGELFF.

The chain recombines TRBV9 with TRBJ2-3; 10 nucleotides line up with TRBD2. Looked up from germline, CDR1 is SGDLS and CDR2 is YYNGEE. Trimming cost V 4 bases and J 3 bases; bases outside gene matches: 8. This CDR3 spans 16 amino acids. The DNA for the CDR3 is TGTGCCAGCAGCCCAGGGGGGACTAGCGCGACAGATACGCAGTATTTT. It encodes CASSPGGTSATDTQYF.

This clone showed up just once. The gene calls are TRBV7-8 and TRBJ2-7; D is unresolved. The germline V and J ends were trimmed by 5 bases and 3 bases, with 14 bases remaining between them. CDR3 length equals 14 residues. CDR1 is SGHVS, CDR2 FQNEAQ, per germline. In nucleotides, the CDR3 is TGTGCCAGCAGCCCCGACTCTCAATTCTACGAGCAGTACTTC. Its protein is CASSPDSQFYEQYF.

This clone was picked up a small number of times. The CDR3 region has the DNA TGTGCCAGCAGCGCCCTTGTTTCGACTGAAGCTTTCTTT. The encoded protein is CASSALVSTEAFF. This chain uses TRBV27 with TRBJ1-1; D is unresolved. V was cut by 6 bases and J by 5 bases, with 13 bases left in between. The CDR3 runs to 13 residues. Germline V gene lookup returns CDR1 MNHEY and CDR2 SMNVEV (reference sequence).

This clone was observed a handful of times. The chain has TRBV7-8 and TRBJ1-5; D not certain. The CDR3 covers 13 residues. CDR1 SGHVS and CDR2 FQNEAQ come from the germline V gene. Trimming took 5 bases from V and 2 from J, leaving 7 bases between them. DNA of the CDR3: TGTGCCAGCAGCCCCGGGGGCAATCAGCCCCAGCATTTT. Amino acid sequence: CASSPGGNQPQHF.

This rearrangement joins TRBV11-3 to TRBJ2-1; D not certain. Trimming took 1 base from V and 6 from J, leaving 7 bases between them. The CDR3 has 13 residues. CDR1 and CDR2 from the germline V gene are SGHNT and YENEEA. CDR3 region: CASSLADRNEQFF. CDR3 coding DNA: TGTGCCAGCAGCTTAGCCGACCGCAATGAGCAGTTCTTC.

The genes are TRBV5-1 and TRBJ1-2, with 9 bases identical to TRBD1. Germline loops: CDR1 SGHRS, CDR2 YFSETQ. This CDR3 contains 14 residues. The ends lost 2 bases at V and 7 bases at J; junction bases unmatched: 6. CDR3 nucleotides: TGCGCCAGCAGCTTCACCGGGACAGGGAGTGGCTACACCTTC. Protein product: CASSFTGTGSGYTF.

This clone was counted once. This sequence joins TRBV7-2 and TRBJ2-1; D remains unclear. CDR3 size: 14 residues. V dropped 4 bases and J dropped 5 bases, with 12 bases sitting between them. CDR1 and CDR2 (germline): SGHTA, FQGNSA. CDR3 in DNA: TGTGCCAGCAGCTCATCCGGCTTTGACAATGAGCAGTTCTTC. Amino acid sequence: CASSSSGFDNEQFF.

The CDR3 coding sequence is TGTGCCAGCAGCCAACTAAGCGGGGGGCGAGGGGAGCAGTACTTC. Protein sequence: CASSQLSGGRGEQYF. This chain links TRBV14 with TRBJ2-7, with 9 bases identical to TRBD2. CDR1 is SGHDN and CDR2 is FVKESK in the germline V gene. The CDR3 consists of 15 residues. The ends lost 2 bases at V and 7 bases at J; junction bases unmatched: 9.